This T cell receptor beta chain came from a study of radiotherapy plus CTLA-4 blockade in lung cancer. Study in general: Disease control was seen in approximately 29% of patients, objective responses in roughly 17%. Regarding the study as a whole: According to reports, early shifts in blood T cell clones, alongside interferon-beta, forecast response most accurately. Some TCR clones had been derived from tumors. These clones expanded in peripheral blood after radiotherapy plus ipilimumab.

The CDR3 runs to 16 residues. Germline CDR1 is LNHDA and CDR2 is SQIVND (reference sequence). With 3 bases removed from V and 5 bases from J, the gap between germline ends came to 19 bases. A note on this clone: The target antigen is unknown.

The protocol was immunoSEQ multiplex PCR, while the TCRdb copy is restricted to in-frame clones and leaves out a portion. The sample yields 81,000 or so clones, around 90% seen once. The sequence was collected from a human donor with non-small cell lung cancer who had stable disease on radiotherapy plus ipilimumab. This rearrangement joins TRBV19 to TRBJ1-1; D is unresolved. The material sequenced was peripheral blood, taken from a patient treated with radiotherapy plus ipilimumab. Written as DNA, the CDR3 is TGTGCCAGTAGTATTACGCAGATGAGGGCTGGTACTGAAGCTTTCTTT. Residues: CASSITQMRAGTEAFF.